The clone carrying this T cell receptor beta chain appeared a few times. The data were obtained in a study of T cells in Graves' hyperthyroidism and ophthalmopathy. Background on the study: It was at initial diagnosis, before any treatment, that peripheral blood was collected.

The TCR beta CDR3 regions underwent amplification using RNA transcripts as the source. The HTBI primer set drove a first-round RT-PCR of the TCR CDR3. TCRdb re-called the multiplex PCR reads through MiXCR, storing one row per CDR3 protein. This sample has about 720,000 distinct CDR3 sequences, with about 17% found just once. The CDR3 is made up of 20 amino acids. V shed 1 base and J 2 bases; nucleotides not matched to a gene: 16. CDR1 DFQATT and CDR2 SNEGSKA come from the germline V gene (reference sequence). Participants, patients aged 18 to 65, had newly diagnosed hyperthyroidism with a duration under 2 months.

The sequencing input was blood. The rearrangement joins TRBV20-1 to TRBJ2-3, with 12 bases fitting TRBD2. The TCR originated in a man aged 18 to 29 with Graves' hyperthyroidism. This chain's CDR3 is CSARGPGASGRALYTDTQYF. The CDR3 DNA reads TGCAGTGCTAGAGGCCCCGGGGCTAGCGGGAGGGCCCTATACACAGATACGCAGTATTTT.